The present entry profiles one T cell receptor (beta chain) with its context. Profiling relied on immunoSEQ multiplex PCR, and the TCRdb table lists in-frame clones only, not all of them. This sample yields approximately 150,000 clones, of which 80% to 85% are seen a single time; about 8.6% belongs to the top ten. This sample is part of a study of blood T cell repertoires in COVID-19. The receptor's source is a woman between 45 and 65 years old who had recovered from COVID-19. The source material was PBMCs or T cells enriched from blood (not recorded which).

CDR3 nucleotide sequence: TGTGCCAGTAGTATAGAGGGGACAGCTAGACCCGAGCCAAATAGCAATCAGCCCCAGCATTTT. Translation gives CASSIEGTARPEPNSNQPQHF. The chain recombines TRBV19 with TRBJ1-5; TRBD1 aligns across 7 bases. Germline V gives CDR1 LNHDA, CDR2 SQIVND (reference sequence). This CDR3 spans 21 amino acids. The junction had 17 bases not matched to a gene; V was cut back by 0 bases and J by 0 bases. Supplemented by reference TRBV19 and TRBJ1-5, the full variable domain reads DGGITQSPKYLFRKEGQNVTLSCEQNLNHDAMYWYRQDPGQGLRLIYYSQIVNDFQKGDIAEGYSVSREKKESFPLTVTSAQKNPTAFYLCASSIEGTARPEPNSNQPQHFGDGTRLSIL.